Below, 9 T cell receptor beta chains from the same sample are listed, as sequenced in a study of blood T cell repertoires in COVID-19. TCRdb's table, derived via immunoSEQ multiplex PCR, lists solely in-frame clones and lacks some. This repertoire shows approximately 300,000 clones, over 75% found once; its top ten account for about 10%. The sample was PBMCs or T cells enriched from blood (not recorded which). The receptors stem from a woman younger than 30 who had recovered from COVID-19.

The chain employs TRBV6-4 and TRBJ2-3, with D possibly TRBD1 on 6 matching bases. Germline V gene lookup returns CDR1 MRHNA and CDR2 SNTAGT. V gave up 3 bases and J gave up 6 bases, with 10 bases separating them. The CDR3 has 13 amino acids. The DNA of the CDR3 is TGTGCCAGCAGTGAGCCAGGGGAGGATACGCAGTATTTT. Protein: CASSEPGEDTQYF.

This chain uses TRBV5-4 with TRBJ1-2; D perhaps matches TRBD1 (5 bases). CDR1 and CDR2 (germline): SGHNT, YYREEE (reference sequence). With 5 bases removed from V and 6 bases from J, the gap between germline ends came to 17 bases. CDR3 length: 14 residues. DNA for the CDR3: TGTGCCAGCAGGCCCGGGGAGGGGCTTGATGGCTACACCTTC. Translated, it gives CASRPGEGLDGYTF.

The V gene is TRBV10-2, the J gene TRBJ1-4; D gene ambiguous. This CDR3 is built from 13 residues. In germline, CDR1 is WSHSY, CDR2 SAAADI. Deletions cut 4 bases from V and 4 bases from J, with 7 bases between. The CDR3 DNA reads as TGCGCCAGCAGTGGTCCGGGTAATGAAAAACTGTTTTTT. Translating gives CASSGPGNEKLFF.

V is TRBV5-4 and J is TRBJ1-3; 8 nucleotides agree with TRBD1. Germline values: CDR1 SGHNT, CDR2 YYREEE (reference sequence). V lost 5 bases, J lost 1 base, and 8 bases stayed unmatched. CDR3 length equals 16 residues. This CDR3 reads CASSYPQGASGNTIYF. The CDR3 DNA is TGTGCCAGCAGTTACCCCCAGGGGGCTTCTGGAAACACCATATATTTT.

This clone was counted once. The chain couples TRBV12-5 to TRBJ2-1, with TRBD2 as a possible D gene (5 bases). From germline, CDR1 is LGHNT and CDR2 FRNRAP. V lost 3 bases and J 2 bases, leaving 11 bases between the germline ends. The CDR3 extends over 15 amino acids. CDR3 loop: CASGFSPGTYNEQFF. For the CDR3, the DNA is TGTGCTAGTGGTTTTTCGCCGGGAACCTACAATGAGCAGTTCTTC.

This clone was counted between two and nine times. The chain employs TRBV18 and TRBJ2-7, with 10 bases matching TRBD2. CDR1 and CDR2 from the germline V gene are KGHSH and LQKENI. Unmatched junction bases numbered 4, after V lost 2 bases and J lost 3 bases. There are 15 residues in the CDR3. The DNA of the CDR3 is TGTGCCAGCTCACCAAGCAGCGGGAGGGTCTACGAGCAGTACTTC. Its protein is CASSPSSGRVYEQYF.

The chain recombines TRBV7-6 with TRBJ2-4; TRBD1 is a possible D gene (5 bases). V was shortened by 1 base and J by 5 bases, with 21 bases between the two germline ends. The germline V gene encodes CDR1 SGHVS and CDR2 FNYEAQ. This CDR3 spans 18 amino acids. The CDR3 loop is CASSLGAGNDGRENIQYF. The CDR3 DNA reads as TGTGCCAGCAGCTTAGGGGCAGGGAATGATGGTCGTGAAAACATTCAGTACTTC.

The chain couples TRBV20-1 to TRBJ1-5, with D perhaps matching TRBD1 (5 bases). Germline V CDR1 and CDR2: DFQATT, SNEGSKA (reference sequence). The germline V and J ends were trimmed by 3 bases and 7 bases, with 13 bases remaining between them. CDR3 length: 13 amino acids. The CDR3 reads CSASPGGQQPQHF. The CDR3 DNA reads as TGCAGTGCTAGTCCGGGGGGTCAACAGCCCCAGCATTTT.

This clone appeared once. The chain employs TRBV7-3 and TRBJ2-1; the match to TRBD2 covers 8 bases. The ends lost 4 bases at V and 8 bases at J; junction bases unmatched: 7. Germline assignment: CDR1 SGHTA and CDR2 FQGTGA. The CDR3 length is 14 residues. CDR3 loop: CASSYAGGKYEQFF. CDR3 DNA sequence: TGTGCCAGCAGCTACGCGGGGGGCAAGTATGAGCAGTTCTTC.